The clone carrying this TCR beta chain appeared once. This entry is derived from a study of blood T cell repertoires in COVID-19. Across the study: Material from acute and convalescent COVID-19 was sourced from the United States, Italy and Spain.

Germline loops: CDR1 KGHSH, CDR2 LQKENI. The CDR3 is 16 amino acids. V lost 3 bases to trimming and J lost 5 bases; unmatched junction nucleotides: 10. The protocol was immunoSEQ multiplex PCR, while the TCRdb copy is restricted to in-frame clones and leaves out a portion. The table lists some 140,000 clones, around 80% of them singletons. Material for sequencing was peripheral blood. The J gene is TRBJ2-3, the V gene TRBV18; TRBD1 matches 8 bases. This clonotype was obtained from an elderly man with acute or convalescent COVID-19. The CDR3 loop is CASSPLPQGAGDTQYF. CDR3 bases: TGTGCCAGCTCACCGTTACCTCAGGGGGCTGGAGATACGCAGTATTTT.